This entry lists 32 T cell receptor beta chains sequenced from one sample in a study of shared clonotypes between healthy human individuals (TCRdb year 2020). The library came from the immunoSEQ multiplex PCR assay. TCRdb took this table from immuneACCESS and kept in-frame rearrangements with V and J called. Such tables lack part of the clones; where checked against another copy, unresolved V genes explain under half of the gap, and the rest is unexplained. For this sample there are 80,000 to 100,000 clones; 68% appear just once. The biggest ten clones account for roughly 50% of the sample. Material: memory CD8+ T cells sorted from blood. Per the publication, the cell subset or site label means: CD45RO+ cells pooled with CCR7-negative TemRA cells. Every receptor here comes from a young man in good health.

CDR3 residues: CATSRSPIRVRTNEKLFF. In nucleotides, the CDR3 is TGTGCCACCAGCAGATCCCCCATCAGGGTTCGGACTAATGAAAAACTGTTTTTT. V and J are TRBV15 and TRBJ1-4; possible D gene TRBD1, 5 bases. CDR3 length: 18 residues. Trimming pared 2 bases from V and 2 bases from J, leaving 18 bases between. The germline V gene encodes CDR1 LNHNV and CDR2 YYDKDF (reference sequence).

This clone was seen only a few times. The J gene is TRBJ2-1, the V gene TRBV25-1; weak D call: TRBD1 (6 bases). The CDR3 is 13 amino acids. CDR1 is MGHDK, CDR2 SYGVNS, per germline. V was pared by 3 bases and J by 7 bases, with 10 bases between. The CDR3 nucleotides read TGTGCCAGCAGTGATGTACAGGGAAATGAGCAGTTCTTC. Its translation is CASSDVQGNEQFF. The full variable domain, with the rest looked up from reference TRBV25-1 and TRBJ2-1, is EADIYQTPRYLVIGTGKKITLECSQTMGHDKMYWYQQDPGMELHLIHYSYGVNSTEKGDLSSESTVSRIRTEHFPLTLESARPSHTSQYLCASSDVQGNEQFFGPGTRLTVL.

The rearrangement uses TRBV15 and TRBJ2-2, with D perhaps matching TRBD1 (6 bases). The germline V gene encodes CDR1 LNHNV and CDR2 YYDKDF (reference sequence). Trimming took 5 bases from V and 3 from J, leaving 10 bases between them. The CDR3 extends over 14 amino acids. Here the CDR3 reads CATSEQGDTGELFF. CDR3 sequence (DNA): TGTGCCACCAGCGAACAGGGAGACACCGGGGAGCTGTTTTTT.

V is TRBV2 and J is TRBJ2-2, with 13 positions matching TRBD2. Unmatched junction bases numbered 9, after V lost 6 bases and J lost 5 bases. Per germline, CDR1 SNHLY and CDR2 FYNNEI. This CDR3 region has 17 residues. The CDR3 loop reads CASRGTSGTWVTGELFF. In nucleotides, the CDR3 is TGTGCCAGCAGGGGGACTAGCGGGACTTGGGTTACCGGGGAGCTGTTTTTT.

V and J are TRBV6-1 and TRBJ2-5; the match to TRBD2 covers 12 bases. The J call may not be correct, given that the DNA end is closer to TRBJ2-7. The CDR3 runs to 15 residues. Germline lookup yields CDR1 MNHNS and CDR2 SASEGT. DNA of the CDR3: TGTGCCAGCAGTGAGAGACTAGCGGGAGCATACGAGCAGTACTTC. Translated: CASSERLAGAYEQYF.

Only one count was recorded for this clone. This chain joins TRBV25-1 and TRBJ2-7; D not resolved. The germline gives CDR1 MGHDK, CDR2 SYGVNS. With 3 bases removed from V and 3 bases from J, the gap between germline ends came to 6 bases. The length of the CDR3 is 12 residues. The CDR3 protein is CASSDPRYEQYF. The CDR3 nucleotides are TGTGCCAGCAGTGACCCCCGCTACGAGCAGTACTTC.

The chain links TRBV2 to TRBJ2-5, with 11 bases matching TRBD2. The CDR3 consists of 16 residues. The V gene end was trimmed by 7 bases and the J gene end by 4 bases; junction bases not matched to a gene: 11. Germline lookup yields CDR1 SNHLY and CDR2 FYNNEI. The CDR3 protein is CASTLSSGRKGETQYF. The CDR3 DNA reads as TGTGCCAGCACTCTATCTAGCGGGAGGAAAGGAGAGACCCAGTACTTC. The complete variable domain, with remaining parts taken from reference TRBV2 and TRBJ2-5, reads EPEVTQTPSHQVTQMGQEVILRCVPISNHLYFYWYRQILGQKVEFLVSFYNNEISEKSEIFDDQFSVERPDGSNFTLKIRSTKLEDSAMYFCASTLSSGRKGETQYFGPGTRLLVL.

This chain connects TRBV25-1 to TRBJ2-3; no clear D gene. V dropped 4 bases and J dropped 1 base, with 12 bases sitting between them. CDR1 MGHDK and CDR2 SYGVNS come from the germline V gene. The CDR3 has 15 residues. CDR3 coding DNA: TGTGCCAGCAGTGGGCCCGAGTCTCGCACAGATACGCAGTATTTT. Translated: CASSGPESRTDTQYF.

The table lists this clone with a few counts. CDR3 in amino acids: CASSEGDGYVGDTQYF. CDR3 in DNA: TGTGCCAGCAGCGAAGGGGACGGTTACGTTGGAGATACGCAGTATTTT. The chain links TRBV7-9 to TRBJ2-3; D tentatively reads TRBD1 or TRBD2 (5 bases each). The V end was cut by 5 bases, the J end by 5 bases, with 20 bases between. Germline CDR1 reads SEHNR; CDR2 reads FQNEAQ (reference sequence). The CDR3 runs 16 residues.

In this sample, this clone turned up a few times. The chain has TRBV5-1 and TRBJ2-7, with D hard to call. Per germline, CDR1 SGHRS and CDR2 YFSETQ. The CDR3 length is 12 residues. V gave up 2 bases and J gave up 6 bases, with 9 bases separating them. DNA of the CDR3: TGCGCCAGCAGCTTTGCCAGAGGCGAGCAGTACTTC. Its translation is CASSFARGEQYF. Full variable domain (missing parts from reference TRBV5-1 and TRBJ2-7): KAGVTQTPRYLIKTRGQQVTLSCSPISGHRSVSWYQQTPGQGLQFLFEYFSETQRNKGNFPGRFSGRQFSNSRSEMNVSTLELGDSALYLCASSFARGEQYFGPGTRLTVT.

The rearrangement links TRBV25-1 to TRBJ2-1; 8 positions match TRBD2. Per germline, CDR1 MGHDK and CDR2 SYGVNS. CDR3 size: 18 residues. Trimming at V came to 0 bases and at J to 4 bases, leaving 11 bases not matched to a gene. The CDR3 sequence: CASSEYERESLPYNEQFF. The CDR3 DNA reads TGTGCCAGCAGTGAATATGAGCGGGAGAGCCTCCCTTACAATGAGCAGTTCTTC.

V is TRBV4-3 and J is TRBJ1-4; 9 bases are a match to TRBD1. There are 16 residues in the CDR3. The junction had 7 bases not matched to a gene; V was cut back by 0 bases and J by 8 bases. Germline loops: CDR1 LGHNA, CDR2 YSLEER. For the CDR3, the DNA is TGCGCCAGCAGCCAAGATCACGGGACAGGGAGCGAAAAACTGTTTTTT. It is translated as CASSQDHGTGSEKLFF.

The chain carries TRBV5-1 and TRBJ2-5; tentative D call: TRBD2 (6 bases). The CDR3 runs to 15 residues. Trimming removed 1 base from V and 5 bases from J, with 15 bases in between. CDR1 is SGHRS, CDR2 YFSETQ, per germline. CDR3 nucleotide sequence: TGCGCCAGCAGCTTGATGTCGGGAGTGGCGGAGACCCAGTACTTC. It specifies CASSLMSGVAETQYF.

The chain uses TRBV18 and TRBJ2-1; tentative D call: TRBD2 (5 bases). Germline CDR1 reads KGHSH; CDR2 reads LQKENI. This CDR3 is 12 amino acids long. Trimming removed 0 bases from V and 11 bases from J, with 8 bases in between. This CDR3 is CASSPPDFKQFF. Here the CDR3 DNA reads TGTGCCAGCTCACCACCGGACTTTAAGCAGTTCTTC. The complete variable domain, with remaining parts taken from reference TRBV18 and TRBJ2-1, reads NAGVMQNPRHLVRRRGQEARLRCSPMKGHSHVYWYRQLPEEGLKFMVYLQKENIIDESGMPKERFSAEFPKEGPSILRIQQVVRGDSAAYFCASSPPDFKQFFGPGTRLTVL.

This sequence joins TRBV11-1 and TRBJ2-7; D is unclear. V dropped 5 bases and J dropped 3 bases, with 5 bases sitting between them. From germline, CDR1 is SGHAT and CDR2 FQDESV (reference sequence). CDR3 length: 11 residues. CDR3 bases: TGTGCCAGCAGCCACCGCTACGAGCAGTACTTC. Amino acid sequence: CASSHRYEQYF.

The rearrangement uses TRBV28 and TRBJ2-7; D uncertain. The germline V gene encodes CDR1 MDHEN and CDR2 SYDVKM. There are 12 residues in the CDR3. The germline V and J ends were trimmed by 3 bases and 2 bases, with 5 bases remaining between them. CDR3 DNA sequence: TGTGCCAGCAGTTTTGTCGCCTACGAGCAGTACTTC. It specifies CASSFVAYEQYF.

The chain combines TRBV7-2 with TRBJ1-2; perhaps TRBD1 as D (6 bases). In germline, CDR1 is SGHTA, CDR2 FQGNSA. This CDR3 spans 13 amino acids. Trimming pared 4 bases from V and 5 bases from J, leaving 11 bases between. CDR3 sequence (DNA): TGTGCCAGCAGCTGGCCAGGGGAGTATGGCTACACCTTC. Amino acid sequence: CASSWPGEYGYTF.

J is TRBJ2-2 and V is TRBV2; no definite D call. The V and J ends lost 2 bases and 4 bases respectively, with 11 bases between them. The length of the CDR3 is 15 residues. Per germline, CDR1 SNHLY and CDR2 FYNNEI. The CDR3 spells CASSESRIITGELFF. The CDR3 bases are TGTGCCAGCAGTGAATCTAGGATAATCACCGGGGAGCTGTTTTTT.

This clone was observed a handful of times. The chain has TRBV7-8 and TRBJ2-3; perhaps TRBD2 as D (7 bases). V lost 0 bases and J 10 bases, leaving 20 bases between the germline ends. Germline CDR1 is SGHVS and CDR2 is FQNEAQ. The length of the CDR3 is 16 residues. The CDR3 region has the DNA TGTGCCAGCAGCTTAGCGGGAGGGGGTAGCACATTGGCGCAGTATTTT. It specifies CASSLAGGGSTLAQYF.

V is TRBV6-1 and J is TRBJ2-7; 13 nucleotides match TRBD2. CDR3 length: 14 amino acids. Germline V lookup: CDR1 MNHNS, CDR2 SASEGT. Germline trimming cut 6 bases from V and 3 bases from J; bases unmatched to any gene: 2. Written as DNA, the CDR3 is TGTGCCAGCAGCCGGACTAGCGGGAGCTACGAGCAGTACTTC. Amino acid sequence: CASSRTSGSYEQYF.

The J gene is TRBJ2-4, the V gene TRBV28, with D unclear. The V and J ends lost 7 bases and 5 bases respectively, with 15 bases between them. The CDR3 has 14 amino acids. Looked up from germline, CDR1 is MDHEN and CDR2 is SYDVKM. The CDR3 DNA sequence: TGTGCCAGCACCATAAGCAGTATCGAAAACATTCAGTACTTC. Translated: CASTISSIENIQYF.

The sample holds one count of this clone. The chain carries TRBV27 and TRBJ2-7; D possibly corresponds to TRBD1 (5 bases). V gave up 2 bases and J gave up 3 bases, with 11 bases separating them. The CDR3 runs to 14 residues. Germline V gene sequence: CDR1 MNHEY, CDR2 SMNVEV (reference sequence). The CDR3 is CASSLQQGYYEQYF. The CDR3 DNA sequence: TGTGCCAGCAGTTTACAGCAGGGATACTACGAGCAGTACTTC.

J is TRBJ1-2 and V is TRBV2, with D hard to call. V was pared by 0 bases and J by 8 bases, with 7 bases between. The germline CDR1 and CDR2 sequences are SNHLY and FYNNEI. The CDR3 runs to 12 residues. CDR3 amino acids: CASSEAKTGYTF. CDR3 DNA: TGTGCCAGCAGTGAAGCTAAGACCGGCTACACCTTC.

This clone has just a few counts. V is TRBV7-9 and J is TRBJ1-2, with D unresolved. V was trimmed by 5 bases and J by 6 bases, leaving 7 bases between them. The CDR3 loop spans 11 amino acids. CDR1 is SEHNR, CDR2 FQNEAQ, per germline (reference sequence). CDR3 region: CASSQADGYTF. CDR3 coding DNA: TGTGCCAGCAGCCAGGCCGATGGCTACACCTTC.

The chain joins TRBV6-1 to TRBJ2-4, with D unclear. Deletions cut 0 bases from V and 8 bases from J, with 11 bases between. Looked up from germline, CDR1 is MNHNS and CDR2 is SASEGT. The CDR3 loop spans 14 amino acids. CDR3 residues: CASSEAFWSDIQYF. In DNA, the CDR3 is TGTGCCAGCAGTGAAGCGTTTTGGTCAGACATTCAGTACTTC.

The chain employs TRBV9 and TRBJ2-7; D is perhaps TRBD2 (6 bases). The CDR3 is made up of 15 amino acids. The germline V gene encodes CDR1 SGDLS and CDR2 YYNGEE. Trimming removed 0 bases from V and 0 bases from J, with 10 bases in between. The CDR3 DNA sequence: TGTGCCAGCAGCGTAGGGGGCGGGAACTCCTACGAGCAGTACTTC. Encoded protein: CASSVGGGNSYEQYF.

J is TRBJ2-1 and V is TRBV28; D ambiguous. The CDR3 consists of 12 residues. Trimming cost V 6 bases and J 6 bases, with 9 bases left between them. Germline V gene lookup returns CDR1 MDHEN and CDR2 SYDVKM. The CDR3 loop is CASSSRANEQFF. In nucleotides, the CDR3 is TGTGCCAGCAGCTCTCGCGCCAATGAGCAGTTCTTC.

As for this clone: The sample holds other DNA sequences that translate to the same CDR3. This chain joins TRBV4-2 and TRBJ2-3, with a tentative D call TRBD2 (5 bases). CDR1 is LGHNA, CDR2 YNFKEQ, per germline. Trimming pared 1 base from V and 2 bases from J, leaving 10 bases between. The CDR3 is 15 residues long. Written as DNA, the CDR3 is TGTGCCAGCAGCCAAGCAGGAGGCCCCACAGATACGCAGTATTTT. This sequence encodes CASSQAGGPTDTQYF.

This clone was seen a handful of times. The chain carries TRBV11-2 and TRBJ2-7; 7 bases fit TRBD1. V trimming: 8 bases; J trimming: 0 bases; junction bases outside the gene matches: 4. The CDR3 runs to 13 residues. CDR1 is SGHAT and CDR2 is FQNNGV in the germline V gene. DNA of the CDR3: TGTGCCAGCGAGGGGGCAGCCTCCTACGAGCAGTACTTC. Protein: CASEGAASYEQYF.

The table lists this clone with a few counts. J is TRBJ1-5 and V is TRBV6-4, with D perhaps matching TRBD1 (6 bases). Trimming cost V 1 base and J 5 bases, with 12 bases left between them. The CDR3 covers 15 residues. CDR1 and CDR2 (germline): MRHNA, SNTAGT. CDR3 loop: CASSDFGGADQPQHF. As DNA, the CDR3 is TGTGCCAGCAGTGACTTTGGGGGGGCGGATCAGCCCCAGCATTTT.

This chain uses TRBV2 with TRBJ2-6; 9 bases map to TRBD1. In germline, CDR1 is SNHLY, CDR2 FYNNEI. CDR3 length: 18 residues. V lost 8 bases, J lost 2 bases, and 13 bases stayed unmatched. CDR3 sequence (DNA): TGTGCCAGCCGCGCCGTGGACAGGGGTAGTGCTGGGGCCAACGTCCTGACTTTC. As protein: CASRAVDRGSAGANVLTF.

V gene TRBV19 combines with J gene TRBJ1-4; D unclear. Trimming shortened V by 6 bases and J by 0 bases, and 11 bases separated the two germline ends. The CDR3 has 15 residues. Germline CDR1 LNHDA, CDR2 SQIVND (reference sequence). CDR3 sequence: CASSQDPTTNEKLFF. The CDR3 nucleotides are TGTGCCAGTAGCCAAGACCCGACAACTAATGAAAAACTGTTTTTT.